This entry describes one T cell receptor beta chain. The sample originates from a study of T-cell reconstitution after alpha-beta-depleted transplantation in children. V lost 0 bases to trimming and J lost 7 bases, with 18 bases between them. The germline V gene encodes CDR1 MGHRA and CDR2 YSYEKL. The length of the CDR3 is 17 residues. A TCRbeta library incorporating unique molecular identifiers was prepared. MiXCR, run by TCRdb on the PCR reads, gives a single entry per CDR3 protein. The sample has roughly 300,000 distinct CDR3 sequences; over 9% are singletons. The chain carries TRBV4-1 and TRBJ2-2; D possibly uses TRBD1 or TRBD2 (5 bases each). The material sequenced was PBMCs from the stem cell graft donor, taken from the stem cell graft. This sequence was found in a human donor who donated a stem cell graft to a child with acute lymphoblastic leukemia. CDR3 in DNA: TGCGCCAGCAGCCAAGATGAGTGGGAGCAAGGGGTCGGGGAGCTGTTTTTT. This codes for CASSQDEWEQGVGELFF.